This TCR beta chain was sequenced in a study of T-cell reconstitution after alpha-beta-depleted transplantation in children. Overall study results and limits: Newly made T cells mostly supplied T-cell counts and diversity one year after transplant.

The table lists this clonotype with a few counts. Antigen: not known. This CDR3 comprises 14 residues. Germline V CDR1 and CDR2: DFQATT, SNEGSKA (reference sequence). The V gene lost 0 bases and the J gene lost 8 bases, with 13 bases spanning the gap. The TCRbeta library incorporated unique molecular identifiers. Each CDR3 protein is one row after TCRdb ran MiXCR on the PCR reads. The data show fewer than 550,000 distinct CDR3 sequences, 10% to 12% seen once. This specimen was PBMCs, mostly from graft donor cells, taken 180 days after TCRalphabeta/CD19-depleted stem cell transplant. This clonotype was obtained from a female patient aged 2-15 years who had a stem cell transplant for aplastic anemia, so the T cells may come from the graft donor. This chain links TRBV20-1 with TRBJ1-4; a weak D match, TRBD1 (6 bases). CDR3 region: CSARDRGRGEKLFF. Written as DNA, the CDR3 is TGCAGTGCTAGAGACAGGGGAAGAGGGGAAAAACTGTTTTTT.